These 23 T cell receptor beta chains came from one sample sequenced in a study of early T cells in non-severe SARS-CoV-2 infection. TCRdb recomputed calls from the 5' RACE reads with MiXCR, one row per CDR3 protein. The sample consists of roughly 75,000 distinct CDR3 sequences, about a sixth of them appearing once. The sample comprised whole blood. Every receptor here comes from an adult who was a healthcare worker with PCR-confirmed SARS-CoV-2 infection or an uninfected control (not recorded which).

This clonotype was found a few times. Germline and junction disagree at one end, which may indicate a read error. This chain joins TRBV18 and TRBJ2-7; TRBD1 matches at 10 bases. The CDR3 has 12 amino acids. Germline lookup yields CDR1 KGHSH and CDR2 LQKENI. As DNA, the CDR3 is TGTGCCAGCTCCCCCGGACCGGGACAGGGGCACTTC. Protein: CASSPGPGQGHF.

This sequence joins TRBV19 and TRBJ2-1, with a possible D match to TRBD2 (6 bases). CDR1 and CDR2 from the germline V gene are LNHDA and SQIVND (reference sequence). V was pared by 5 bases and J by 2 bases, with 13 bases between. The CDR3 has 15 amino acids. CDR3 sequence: CASSQPRLAYNEQFF. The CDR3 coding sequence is TGTGCCAGTAGTCAACCTCGACTAGCCTACAATGAGCAGTTCTTC.

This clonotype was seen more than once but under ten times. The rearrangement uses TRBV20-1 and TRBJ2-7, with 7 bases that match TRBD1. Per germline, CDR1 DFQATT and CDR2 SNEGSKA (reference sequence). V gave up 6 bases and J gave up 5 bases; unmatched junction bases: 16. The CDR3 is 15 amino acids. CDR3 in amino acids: CSARRQGEVVNEQYF. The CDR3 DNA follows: TGCAGTGCCCGACGACAGGGAGAAGTGGTGAACGAGCAGTACTTC.

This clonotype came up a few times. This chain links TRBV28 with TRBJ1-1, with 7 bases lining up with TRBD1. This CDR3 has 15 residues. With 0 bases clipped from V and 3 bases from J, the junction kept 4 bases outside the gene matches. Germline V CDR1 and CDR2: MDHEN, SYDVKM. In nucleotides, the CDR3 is TGTGCCAGCAGTTTATGGGGGACAGCAGACACTGAAGCTTTCTTT. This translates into CASSLWGTADTEAFF.

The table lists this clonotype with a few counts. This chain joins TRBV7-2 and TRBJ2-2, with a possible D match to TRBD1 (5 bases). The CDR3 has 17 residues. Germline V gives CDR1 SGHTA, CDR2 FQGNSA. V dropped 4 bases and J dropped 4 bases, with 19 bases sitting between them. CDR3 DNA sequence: TGTGCCAGCAGCTCCAGGGCCGCGGCAGGGTTCACCGGGGAGCTGTTTTTT. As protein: CASSSRAAAGFTGELFF.

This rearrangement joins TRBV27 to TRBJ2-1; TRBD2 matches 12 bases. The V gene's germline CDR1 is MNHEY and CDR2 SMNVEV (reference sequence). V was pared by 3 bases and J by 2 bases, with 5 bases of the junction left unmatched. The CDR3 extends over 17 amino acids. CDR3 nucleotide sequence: TGTGCCAGCAGTTTGACCCCTAGCGGGGGGGCCTACAATGAGCAGTTCTTC. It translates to CASSLTPSGGAYNEQFF.

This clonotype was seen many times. The CDR3 DNA sequence: TGCAGCGTTGCCCCGACAGCGAACACCGGGGAGCTGTTTTTT. Protein: CSVAPTANTGELFF. This chain links TRBV29-1 with TRBJ2-2, with a possible D match to TRBD1 (5 bases). The V gene's germline CDR1 is SQVTM and CDR2 ANQGSEA. This CDR3 has 14 residues. V shed 4 bases and J shed 0 bases, with 9 bases lying between them.

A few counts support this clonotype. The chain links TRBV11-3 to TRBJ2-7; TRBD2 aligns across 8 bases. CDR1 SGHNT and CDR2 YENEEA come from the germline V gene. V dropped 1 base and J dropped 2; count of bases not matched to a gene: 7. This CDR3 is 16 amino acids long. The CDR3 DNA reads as TGTGCCAGCAGCTTAGTGGGTAGCGGGGCTACCTACGAGCAGTACTTC. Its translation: CASSLVGSGATYEQYF.

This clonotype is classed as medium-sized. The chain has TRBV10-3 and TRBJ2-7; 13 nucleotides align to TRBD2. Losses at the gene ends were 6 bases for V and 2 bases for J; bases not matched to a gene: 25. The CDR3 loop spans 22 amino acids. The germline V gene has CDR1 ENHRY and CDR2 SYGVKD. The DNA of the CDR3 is TGTGCCATCAGCGCCGAACTTCGACTAGCGGGGGGTTCCTTTGCAACGACCTACGAGCAGTACTTC. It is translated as CAISAELRLAGGSFATTYEQYF.

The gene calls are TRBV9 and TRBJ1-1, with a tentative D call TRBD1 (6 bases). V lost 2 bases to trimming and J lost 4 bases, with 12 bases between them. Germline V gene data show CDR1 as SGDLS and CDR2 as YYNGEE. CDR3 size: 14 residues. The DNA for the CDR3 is TGTGCCAGCAGCGTTCTCACAGGGCCCACTGAAGCTTTCTTT. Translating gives CASSVLTGPTEAFF.

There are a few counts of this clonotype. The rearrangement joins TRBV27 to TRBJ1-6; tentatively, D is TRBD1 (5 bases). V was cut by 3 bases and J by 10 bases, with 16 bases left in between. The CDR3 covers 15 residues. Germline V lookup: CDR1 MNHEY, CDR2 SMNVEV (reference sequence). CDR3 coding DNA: TGTGCCAGCAGTTTGTCCCCGGACTGGGGGTCACCCCTCCACTTT. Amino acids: CASSLSPDWGSPLHF.

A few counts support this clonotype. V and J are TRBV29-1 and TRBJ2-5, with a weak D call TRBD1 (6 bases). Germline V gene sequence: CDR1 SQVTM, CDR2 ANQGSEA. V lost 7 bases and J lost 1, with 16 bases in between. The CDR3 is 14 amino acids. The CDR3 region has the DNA TGCAGCGGGGGGCGGGCTGGCCCCCAAGAGACCCAGTACTTC. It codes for CSGGRAGPQETQYF.

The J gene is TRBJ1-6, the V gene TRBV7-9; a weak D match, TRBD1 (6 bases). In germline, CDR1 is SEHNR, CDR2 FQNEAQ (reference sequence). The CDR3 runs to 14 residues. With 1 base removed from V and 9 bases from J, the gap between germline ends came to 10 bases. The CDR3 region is CASSLEGGGSPLHF. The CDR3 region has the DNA TGTGCCAGCAGCTTAGAAGGGGGTGGTTCACCCCTCCACTTT.

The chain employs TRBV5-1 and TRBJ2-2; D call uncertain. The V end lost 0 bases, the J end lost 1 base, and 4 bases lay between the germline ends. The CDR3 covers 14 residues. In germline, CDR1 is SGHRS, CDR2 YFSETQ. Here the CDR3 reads CASSLGRNTGELFF. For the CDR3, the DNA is TGCGCCAGCAGCTTGGGGAGGAACACCGGGGAGCTGTTTTTT.

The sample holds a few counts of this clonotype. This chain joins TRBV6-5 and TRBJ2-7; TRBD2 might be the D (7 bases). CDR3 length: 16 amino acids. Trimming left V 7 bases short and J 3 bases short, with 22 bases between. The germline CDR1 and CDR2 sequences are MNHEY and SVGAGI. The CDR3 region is CASTHTVGGLDYEQYF. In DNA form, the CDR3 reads TGTGCCAGCACCCATACCGTCGGGGGGCTAGACTACGAGCAGTACTTC.

CDR3 nucleotides: TGTGCCAGCAGCTTAGATTCGTTCGGCGGCTACACCTTC. Protein sequence: CASSLDSFGGYTF. The V and J genes are TRBV7-9 and TRBJ1-2; D is uncertain. V lost 1 base and J lost 8, with 11 bases in between. Germline assignment: CDR1 SEHNR and CDR2 FQNEAQ (reference sequence). The CDR3 totals 13 residues.

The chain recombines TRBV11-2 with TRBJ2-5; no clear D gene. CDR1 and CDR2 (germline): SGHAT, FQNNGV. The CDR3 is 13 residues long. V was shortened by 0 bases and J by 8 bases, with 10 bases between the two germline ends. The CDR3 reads CASSLDLIVTQYF. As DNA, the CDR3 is TGTGCCAGCAGCTTAGATCTGATTGTAACCCAGTACTTC.

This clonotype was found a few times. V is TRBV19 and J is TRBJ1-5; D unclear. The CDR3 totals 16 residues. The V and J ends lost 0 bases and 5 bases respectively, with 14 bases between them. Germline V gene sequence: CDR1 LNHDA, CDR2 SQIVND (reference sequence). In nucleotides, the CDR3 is TGTGCCAGTAGTATAGATTCGGCACCCTCCCATCAGCCCCAGCATTTT. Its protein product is CASSIDSAPSHQPQHF.

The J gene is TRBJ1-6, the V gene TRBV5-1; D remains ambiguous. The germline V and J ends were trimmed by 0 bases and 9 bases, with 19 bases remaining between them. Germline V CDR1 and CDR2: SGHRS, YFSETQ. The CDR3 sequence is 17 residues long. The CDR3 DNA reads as TGCGCCAGCAGCTTGGGCAGTGGAACCAATTTGGGTTCACCCCTCCACTTT. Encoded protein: CASSLGSGTNLGSPLHF.

The chain's CDR3 is CAWSFFSGSLETQYF. Here the CDR3 DNA reads TGTGCCTGGAGTTTCTTTAGCGGGAGCTTGGAGACCCAGTACTTC. This chain joins TRBV30 and TRBJ2-5, with 9 bases identical to TRBD2. This CDR3 spans 15 amino acids. Germline V gene lookup returns CDR1 GTSNPN and CDR2 SVGIG (reference sequence). Trimming removed 2 bases from V and 5 bases from J; junction bases left unmatched: 9.

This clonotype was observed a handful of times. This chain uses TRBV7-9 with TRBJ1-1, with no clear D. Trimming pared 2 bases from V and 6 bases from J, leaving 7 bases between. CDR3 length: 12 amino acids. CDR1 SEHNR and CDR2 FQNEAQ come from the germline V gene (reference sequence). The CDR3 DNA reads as TGTGCCAGCAGCTTACTCGAGCCTGAAGCTTTCTTT. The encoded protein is CASSLLEPEAFF.

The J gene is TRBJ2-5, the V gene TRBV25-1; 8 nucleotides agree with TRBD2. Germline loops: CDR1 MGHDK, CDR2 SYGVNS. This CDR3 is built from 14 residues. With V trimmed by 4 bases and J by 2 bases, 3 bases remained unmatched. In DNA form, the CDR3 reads TGTGCCAGCAGTGTCGGCGGGGGGCAAGAGACCCAGTACTTC. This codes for CASSVGGGQETQYF. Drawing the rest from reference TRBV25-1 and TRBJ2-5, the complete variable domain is EADIYQTPRYLVIGTGKKITLECSQTMGHDKMYWYQQDPGMELHLIHYSYGVNSTEKGDLSSESTVSRIRTEHFPLTLESARPSHTSQYLCASSVGGGQETQYFGPGTRLLVL.

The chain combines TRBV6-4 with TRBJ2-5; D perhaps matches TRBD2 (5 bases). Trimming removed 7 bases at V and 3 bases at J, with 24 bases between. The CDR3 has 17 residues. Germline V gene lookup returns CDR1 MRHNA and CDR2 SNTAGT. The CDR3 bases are TGTGCCAGCACCTCAAAGCGGTGCAGAACCCCCAAAGAGACCCAGTACTTC. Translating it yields CASTSKRCRTPKETQYF.